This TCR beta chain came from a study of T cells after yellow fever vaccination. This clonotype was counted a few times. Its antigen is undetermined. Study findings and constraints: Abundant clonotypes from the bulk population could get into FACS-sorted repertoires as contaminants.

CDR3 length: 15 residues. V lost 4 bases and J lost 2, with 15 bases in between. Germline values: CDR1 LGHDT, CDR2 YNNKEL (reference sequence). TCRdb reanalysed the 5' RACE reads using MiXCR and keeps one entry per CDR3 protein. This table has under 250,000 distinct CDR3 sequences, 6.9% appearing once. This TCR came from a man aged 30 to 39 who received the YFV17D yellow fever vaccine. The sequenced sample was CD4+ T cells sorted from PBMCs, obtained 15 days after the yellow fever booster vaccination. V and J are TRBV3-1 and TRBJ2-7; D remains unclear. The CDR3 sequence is CASSPPSSTTYEQYF. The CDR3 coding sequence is TGTGCCAGCAGCCCACCAAGCTCCACGACCTACGAGCAGTACTTC.